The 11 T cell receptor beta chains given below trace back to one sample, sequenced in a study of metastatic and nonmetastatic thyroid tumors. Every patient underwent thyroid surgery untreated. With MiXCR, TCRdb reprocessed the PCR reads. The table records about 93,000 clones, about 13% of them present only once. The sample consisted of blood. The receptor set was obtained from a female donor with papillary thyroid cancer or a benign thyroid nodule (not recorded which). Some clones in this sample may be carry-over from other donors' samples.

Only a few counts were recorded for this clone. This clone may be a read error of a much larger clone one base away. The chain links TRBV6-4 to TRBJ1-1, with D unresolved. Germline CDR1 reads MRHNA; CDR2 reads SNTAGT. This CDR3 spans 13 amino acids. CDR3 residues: CASSSTENAEAFF. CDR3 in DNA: TGTGCCAGCAGTAGCACAGAGAACGCTGAAGCTTTCTTT.

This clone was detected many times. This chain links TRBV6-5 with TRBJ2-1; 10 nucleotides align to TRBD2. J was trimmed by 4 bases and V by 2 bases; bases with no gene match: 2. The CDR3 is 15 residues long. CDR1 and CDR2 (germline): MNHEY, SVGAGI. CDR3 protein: CASSYRTSGYNEQFF. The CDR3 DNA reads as TGTGCCAGCAGTTACCGGACTAGCGGTTACAATGAGCAGTTCTTC.

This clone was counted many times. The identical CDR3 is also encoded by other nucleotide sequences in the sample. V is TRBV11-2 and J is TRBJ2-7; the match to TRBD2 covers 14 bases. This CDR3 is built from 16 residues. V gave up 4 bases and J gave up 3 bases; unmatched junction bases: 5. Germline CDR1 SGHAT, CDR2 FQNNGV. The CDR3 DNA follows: TGTGCCAGCAGCTCGGGAGGACTAGCGGGAGGCTACGAGCAGTACTTC. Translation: CASSSGGLAGGYEQYF.

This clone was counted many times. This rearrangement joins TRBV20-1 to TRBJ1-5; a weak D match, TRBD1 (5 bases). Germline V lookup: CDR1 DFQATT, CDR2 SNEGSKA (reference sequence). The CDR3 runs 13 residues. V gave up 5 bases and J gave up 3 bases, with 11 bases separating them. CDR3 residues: CSAGRQSNQPQHF. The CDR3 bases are TGCAGTGCTGGGAGACAGTCCAATCAGCCCCAGCATTTT.

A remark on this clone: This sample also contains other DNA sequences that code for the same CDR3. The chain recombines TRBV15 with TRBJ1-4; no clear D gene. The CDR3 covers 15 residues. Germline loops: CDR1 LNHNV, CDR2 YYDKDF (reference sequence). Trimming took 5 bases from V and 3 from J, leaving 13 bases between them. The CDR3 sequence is CATSSGTSANEKLFF. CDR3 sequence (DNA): TGTGCCACCAGCTCAGGTACGTCTGCTAATGAAAAACTGTTTTTT.

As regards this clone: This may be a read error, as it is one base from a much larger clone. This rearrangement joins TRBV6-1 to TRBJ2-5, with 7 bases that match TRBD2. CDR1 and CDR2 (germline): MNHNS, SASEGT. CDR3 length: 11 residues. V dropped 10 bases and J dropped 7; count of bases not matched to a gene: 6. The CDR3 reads CAIGGRMTQYF. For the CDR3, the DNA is TGTGCCATCGGGGGGAGAATGACCCAGTACTTC.

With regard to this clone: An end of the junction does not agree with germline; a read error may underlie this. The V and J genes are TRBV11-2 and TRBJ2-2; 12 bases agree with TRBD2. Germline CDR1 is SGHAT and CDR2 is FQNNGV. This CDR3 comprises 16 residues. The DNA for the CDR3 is TGTGCCAGCAGCCCGAATGGACTAGCGGGAACCGGGGAGCTGTTCTTT. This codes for CASSPNGLAGTGELFF.

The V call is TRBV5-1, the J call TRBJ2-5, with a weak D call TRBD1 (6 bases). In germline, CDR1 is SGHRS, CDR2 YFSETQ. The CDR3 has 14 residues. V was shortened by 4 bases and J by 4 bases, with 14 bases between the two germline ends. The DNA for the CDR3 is TGCGCCAGCAGCCGCTACAGGGACCTAGAGACCCAGTACTTC. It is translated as CASSRYRDLETQYF.

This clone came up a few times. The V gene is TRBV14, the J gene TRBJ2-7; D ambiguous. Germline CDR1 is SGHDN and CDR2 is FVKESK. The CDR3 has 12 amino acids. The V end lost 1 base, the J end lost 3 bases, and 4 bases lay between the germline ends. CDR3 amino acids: CASSQGGYEQYF. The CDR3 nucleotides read TGTGCCAGCAGCCAAGGGGGCTACGAGCAGTACTTC.

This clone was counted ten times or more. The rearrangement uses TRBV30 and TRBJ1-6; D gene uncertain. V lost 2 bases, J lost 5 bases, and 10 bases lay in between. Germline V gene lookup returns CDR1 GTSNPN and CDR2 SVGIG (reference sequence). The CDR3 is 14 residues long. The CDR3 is CAWSKGMDNSPLHF. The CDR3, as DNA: TGTGCCTGGAGTAAGGGTATGGATAATTCACCCCTCCACTTT.

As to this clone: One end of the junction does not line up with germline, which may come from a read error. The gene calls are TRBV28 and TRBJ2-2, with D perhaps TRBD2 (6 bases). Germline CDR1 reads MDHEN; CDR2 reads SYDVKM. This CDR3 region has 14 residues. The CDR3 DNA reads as TGTGCCAGCGGCGGCCCAAGGGCCAACGGGGAGGTGTTTTTT. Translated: CASGGPRANGEVFF.